This TCR beta chain was identified in a study of shared clonotypes between healthy human individuals. This CDR3 contains 11 residues. Germline values: CDR1 DFQATT, CDR2 SNEGSKA (reference sequence). V was clipped by 5 bases and J by 4 bases, with 7 bases between them. Clones were read by immunoSEQ multiplex PCR, and TCRdb kept only the in-frame ones, dropping some. The sample yields around 980,000 clones, about 80% seen once. The TCR sequence derives from a man between 18 and 29 years old in good health. Some clones in this sample may be carry-over from other donors' samples. The sample consisted of memory CD4+ T cells from PBMCs. Subset given: CD45RA-negative fraction. V is TRBV20-1 and J is TRBJ2-3; no definite D call. The CDR3 loop reads CSAYQPDTQYF. The CDR3 DNA reads TGCAGTGCTTATCAACCAGATACGCAGTATTTT.